One sample yielded the 14 T cell receptor beta chains listed below, sequenced in a study of blood T cell repertoires in COVID-19. Clones were sequenced by immunoSEQ multiplex PCR, and TCRdb holds only the in-frame ones, with some missing. The data show some 240,000 clones, almost 85% seen once. Material for sequencing was peripheral blood. The receptors were sampled from a woman in her 70s with COVID-19, enrolled during active disease.

V and J are TRBV7-8 and TRBJ2-7, with 13 bases identical to TRBD2. CDR1 and CDR2 (germline): SGHVS, FQNEAQ. V was clipped by 5 bases and J by 3 bases; unmatched bases: 7. The CDR3 extends over 16 amino acids. DNA for the CDR3: TGTGCCAGCAGCCCCATATGGACTAGCGGGGGCTACGAGCAGTACTTC. This codes for CASSPIWTSGGYEQYF.

The chain is built from TRBV6-6 and TRBJ1-2; D is uncertain. The CDR3 sequence is 13 residues long. From germline, CDR1 is MNHNY and CDR2 SVGAGI (reference sequence). The V end lost 2 bases, the J end lost 4 bases, and 8 bases lay between the germline ends. The CDR3 DNA follows: TGTGCCAGCAGTTACGAGATCCCCTATGGCTACACCTTC. Protein product: CASSYEIPYGYTF.

The rearrangement joins TRBV19 to TRBJ1-6; 9 nucleotides match TRBD1. With V trimmed by 4 bases and J by 9 bases, 7 bases remained unmatched. Germline V lookup: CDR1 LNHDA, CDR2 SQIVND (reference sequence). The CDR3 is 15 amino acids. CDR3 protein: CASSTSRTGVSPLHF. The CDR3 DNA reads TGTGCCAGTAGTACCTCTAGGACAGGGGTTTCACCCCTCCACTTT.

This clone was counted only a few times. The genes are TRBV10-3 and TRBJ1-2; tentatively, D is TRBD1 (5 bases). The V end was cut by 4 bases, the J end by 7 bases, with 10 bases between. CDR3 size: 12 residues. The V gene's germline CDR1 is ENHRY and CDR2 SYGVKD. The CDR3 DNA reads TGTGCCATCAGTGGCCAGGGATTTGGCTACACCTTC. This codes for CAISGQGFGYTF.

The rearrangement links TRBV13 to TRBJ2-7; TRBD2 matches 16 bases. The germline CDR1 and CDR2 sequences are PRHDT and FYEKMQ (reference sequence). With 5 bases clipped from V and 4 bases from J, the junction kept 2 bases outside the gene matches. This CDR3 spans 15 amino acids. CDR3 protein: CASSAGLAGGYEQYF. In nucleotides, the CDR3 is TGTGCCAGCAGCGCGGGACTAGCGGGGGGGTACGAGCAGTACTTC.

This chain connects TRBV4-1 to TRBJ2-7; the D gene is possibly TRBD1 (5 bases). Trimming took off 0 bases at V and 2 bases at J, with 14 bases between the two ends. This CDR3 contains 16 residues. CDR1 and CDR2 (germline): MGHRA, YSYEKL. CDR3 in amino acids: CASSQDAGNPTYEQYF. CDR3 coding DNA: TGCGCCAGCAGCCAAGACGCAGGGAACCCCACCTACGAGCAGTACTTC.

The chain is built from TRBV18 and TRBJ2-2; 7 bases are a match to TRBD2. Trimming at V came to 3 bases and at J to 6 bases, leaving 10 bases not matched to a gene. CDR3 length equals 16 residues. CDR1 and CDR2 (germline): KGHSH, LQKENI. CDR3 nucleotide sequence: TGTGCCAGCTCACCCCGAGCCAGCGGGATTGCCGGGGAGCTGTTTTTT. Its translation is CASSPRASGIAGELFF.

V usage is TRBV10-3 and J usage is TRBJ2-3; 9 bases map to TRBD2. CDR3 size: 13 residues. The V segment lost 10 bases and the J segment 3 bases; nucleotides outside the gene matches: 5. The germline gives CDR1 ENHRY, CDR2 SYGVKD. The CDR3 sequence: CANSGGETDTQYF. In nucleotides, the CDR3 is TGTGCCAATAGCGGGGGAGAGACAGATACGCAGTATTTT.

The chain joins TRBV19 to TRBJ2-1; 11 positions match TRBD2. The junction had 3 bases not matched to a gene; V was cut back by 4 bases and J by 4 bases. The CDR3 length is 15 residues. The germline CDR1 and CDR2 sequences are LNHDA and SQIVND (reference sequence). CDR3 DNA sequence: TGTGCCAGTAGTACGGGACTAGCGGATTACAATGAGCAGTTCTTC. It translates to CASSTGLADYNEQFF. Combining the CDR3 with reference TRBV19 and TRBJ2-1 gives the whole variable domain DGGITQSPKYLFRKEGQNVTLSCEQNLNHDAMYWYRQDPGQGLRLIYYSQIVNDFQKGDIAEGYSVSREKKESFPLTVTSAQKNPTAFYLCASSTGLADYNEQFFGPGTRLTVL.

The chain is built from TRBV7-9 and TRBJ1-1, with a weak D call TRBD1 (6 bases). Germline assignment: CDR1 SEHNR and CDR2 FQNEAQ (reference sequence). Trimming removed 0 bases from V and 1 base from J, with 12 bases in between. The CDR3 sequence is 16 residues long. CDR3 in amino acids: CASSLAWGTQNTEAFF. CDR3 bases: TGTGCCAGCAGCTTAGCCTGGGGGACACAGAACACTGAAGCTTTCTTT.

The J gene is TRBJ1-3, the V gene TRBV4-2; D is perhaps TRBD1 (6 bases). V gave up 0 bases and J gave up 0 bases, with 12 bases separating them. The CDR3 length is 17 residues. Germline V CDR1 and CDR2: LGHNA, YNFKEQ. The CDR3 sequence: CASSQDVGQSSGNTIYF. DNA for the CDR3: TGTGCCAGCAGCCAAGATGTGGGACAAAGCTCTGGAAACACCATATATTTT.

The chain links TRBV7-3 to TRBJ1-2; TRBD1 might be the D (5 bases). CDR1 SGHTA and CDR2 FQGTGA come from the germline V gene. Trimming shortened V by 0 bases and J by 3 bases, and 8 bases separated the two germline ends. The CDR3 runs 14 residues. The DNA for the CDR3 is TGTGCCAGCAGCTTAACCGCACAGGACTATGGCTACACCTTC. This translates into CASSLTAQDYGYTF.

The chain employs TRBV7-2 and TRBJ2-5; the match to TRBD2 covers 7 bases. The CDR3 runs to 15 residues. Germline loops: CDR1 SGHTA, CDR2 FQGNSA. The V and J ends lost 7 bases and 0 bases, in that order; junction bases with no gene match: 8. The DNA of the CDR3 is TGTGCCAGCACTTACAGGCGGGGGTACCAAGAGACCCAGTACTTC. Translation gives CASTYRRGYQETQYF.

The chain couples TRBV27 to TRBJ2-7; D might be TRBD2 (5 bases). Deletions cut 5 bases from V and 3 bases from J, with 17 bases between. The CDR3 extends over 15 amino acids. Looked up from germline, CDR1 is MNHEY and CDR2 is SMNVEV (reference sequence). CDR3 in DNA: TGTGCCAGCAGTCCCTGGGGTGGGGAGAACTACGAGCAGTACTTC. Amino acids: CASSPWGGENYEQYF.